This T cell receptor (beta chain) comes out of a study of T cell repertoires in cytomegalovirus infection. Study background: Alongside well-studied HLA-B-restricted CMV epitopes, recently identified HLA-C-restricted CMV epitopes were also used. Indications came from public TCR beta signatures; they pointed to CMV infection and to a matching HLA type.

Study-level results: The ex vivo response was dominated by HLA-C-restricted CMV-specific TCR beta clonotypes. Individuals carrying CMV plus the relevant HLA were identified by cumulative frequency of public TCR beta families.

One entry per CDR3 protein results from TCRdb running MiXCR on the reads. Here the sample spans tens of thousands of distinct CDR3 sequences, 20% to 30% being singletons. V was trimmed by 4 bases and J by 1 base, leaving 17 bases between them. Germline CDR1 LGHNA, CDR2 YSLEER. The CDR3 is 16 residues long. Worth noting for this clonotype: What it recognizes is unknown.

This rearrangement joins TRBV4-3 to TRBJ2-7; maybe TRBD2 (6 bases). Source: CD8+ T cells from cultured PBMCs, taken from culture after CMV antigen stimulation. The sequence derives from a human donor in good health (CMV status not recorded). Some clones in this sample may be carry-over from other donors' samples. DNA for the CDR3: TGCGCCAGCAGCCGATACTCTGGGGGGACGTCCTACGAGCAGTACTTC. This translates into CASSRYSGGTSYEQYF.